These T cell receptor beta chains were read from a single sample in a study of shared T cell receptors in the human thymus. Libraries were prepared by immunoSEQ multiplex PCR; TCRdb keeps only in-frame clonotypes and omits some of them. The sample lists under 450,000 clones, approximately 95% occurring once. Sequencing was performed on thymocytes. These receptors were collected from a human donor. Each CDR3 is given with its conserved first and last residue. D genes are given only for firm matches. Size tells how often a clone was seen (once, few, many) or the class of an expanded clone, and some rows leave it out.

V: TRBV5-1
size: NA
D: NA
J: TRBJ1-2
CDR3: CASREDRKVLGFSYGYTF
DNA: TGCGCCAGCAGGGAGGACCGGAAGGTACTCGGCTTTAGCTATGGCTACACCTTC

V: TRBV2
size: once
D: NA
J: TRBJ1-5
CDR3: CASSDRGANQPQHF
DNA: TGTGCCAGCAGTGACCGGGGGGCAAATCAGCCCCAGCATTTT

V: TRBV27
size: once
D: NA
J: TRBJ2-2
CDR3: CASSRVGDTGELFF
DNA: TGTGCCAGCAGTCGAGTGGGGGACACCGGGGAGCTGTTTTTT

V: TRBV19
size: NA
D: TRBD1
J: TRBJ2-3
CDR3: CATTGGQDFSDTQYF
DNA: TGTGCCACCACAGGGGGACAGGACTTTTCAGATACGCAGTATTTT

V: TRBV7-9
size: once
D: NA
J: TRBJ2-3
CDR3: CASSLAWDGTSTDTQYF
DNA: TGTGCCAGCAGCTTAGCGTGGGACGGGACTAGCACAGATACGCAGTATTTT

V: TRBV5-1
size: once
D: TRBD1
J: TRBJ2-7
CDR3: CASSKNGQASYEQYF
DNA: TGCGCCAGCAGCAAAAACGGACAGGCGTCCTACGAGCAGTACTTC

V: TRBV5-1
size: NA
D: TRBD2
J: TRBJ2-1
CDR3: CASSLLGLAGNEQFF
DNA: TGCGCCAGCAGCTTGTTGGGACTAGCGGGCAATGAGCAGTTCTTC

V: TRBV5-4
size: once
D: NA
J: TRBJ2-3
CDR3: CASSLWTSTDTQYF
DNA: TGTGCCAGCAGCTTATGGACTAGCACAGATACGCAGTATTTT

V: TRBV10-3
size: NA
D: NA
J: TRBJ2-7
CDR3: CAISESRRVNREQYF
DNA: TGTGCCATCAGTGAGTCGCGGCGGGTAAATCGCGAGCAGTACTTC

V: TRBV6-1
size: NA
D: TRBD1
J: TRBJ2-7
CDR3: CASSEYRTGSYEQYF
DNA: TGTGCCAGCAGTGAATATCGGACAGGGTCCTACGAGCAGTACTTC

V: TRBV6-4
size: NA
D: TRBD2
J: TRBJ2-5
CDR3: CASSDRGGETQYF
DNA: TGTGCCAGCAGTGACAGGGGAGGGGAGACCCAGTACTTC

V: TRBV5-6
size: NA
D: NA
J: TRBJ2-7
CDR3: CASSSHSYEQYF
DNA: TGTGCCAGCAGTTCTCACTCGTACGAGCAGTACTTC

V: TRBV14
size: once
D: NA
J: TRBJ2-7
CDR3: CASSQIPGPQGYEQYF
DNA: TGTGCCAGCAGCCAAATACCCGGGCCCCAGGGATACGAGCAGTACTTC

V: TRBV19
size: NA
D: NA
J: TRBJ1-1
CDR3: CASSRRGYTEAFF
DNA: TGTGCCAGTAGCCGAAGAGGATACACTGAAGCTTTCTTT

V: TRBV7-9
size: once
D: NA
J: TRBJ2-7
CDR3: CASSFYAGSESSYEQYF
DNA: TGTGCCAGCAGCTTTTACGCAGGGTCAGAGAGCTCCTACGAGCAGTACTTC

V: TRBV4-1
size: NA
D: NA
J: TRBJ1-4
CDR3: CASSQAGEKLFF
DNA: TGCGCCAGCAGCCAAGCGGGTGAAAAACTGTTTTTT

V: TRBV28
size: NA
D: NA
J: TRBJ1-5
CDR3: CASSFSVGSTPFNQPQHF
DNA: TGTGCCAGCAGTTTTAGTGTCGGCTCGACACCCTTCAATCAGCCCCAGCATTTT

V: TRBV5-5
size: NA
D: NA
J: TRBJ2-3
CDR3: CASSSPHRTKRSTDTQYF
DNA: TGTGCCAGCAGCTCCCCTCATCGAACTAAGCGGAGCACAGATACGCAGTATTTT

V: TRBV30
size: NA
D: NA
J: TRBJ2-1
CDR3: CAWAIYNEQFF
DNA: TGTGCCTGGGCCATATACAATGAGCAGTTCTTC

V: TRBV28
size: NA
D: NA
J: TRBJ2-2
CDR3: CASSPVGAGNTGELFF
DNA: TGTGCCAGCAGTCCCGTGGGGGCGGGAAACACCGGGGAGCTGTTTTTT

V: TRBV28
size: NA
D: TRBD1
J: TRBJ1-2
CDR3: CASRQGEIRRGYTF
DNA: TGTGCCAGCAGACAGGGGGAGATTCGAAGGGGCTACACCTTC

V: TRBV14
size: NA
D: NA
J: TRBJ2-7
CDR3: CASSLKMRTDRDALTYEQYF
DNA: TGTGCCAGCAGCCTCAAGATGAGAACCGATCGTGACGCGCTTACCTACGAGCAGTACTTC

V: TRBV28
size: NA
D: TRBD1
J: TRBJ1-2
CDR3: CASSLSPQGARYYGYTF
DNA: TGTGCCAGCAGTTTATCCCCACAGGGGGCGCGGTACTATGGCTACACCTTC

V: TRBV5-1
size: NA
D: NA
J: TRBJ2-7
CDR3: CASSPGWAGNHYEQYF
DNA: TGCGCCAGCAGCCCCGGCTGGGCAGGCAATCACTACGAGCAGTACTTC

V: TRBV4-2
size: NA
D: TRBD2
J: TRBJ2-2
CDR3: CASSQDPSGRVNTGELFF
DNA: TGTGCCAGCAGCCAAGACCCCAGCGGGAGGGTGAACACCGGGGAGCTGTTTTTT

V: TRBV5-8
size: NA
D: NA
J: TRBJ1-1
CDR3: CASSRGLGPEAFF
DNA: TGTGCCAGCAGCCGGGGGTTGGGCCCCGAAGCTTTCTTT

V: TRBV6-5
size: NA
D: TRBD1
J: TRBJ2-7
CDR3: CASSSFSDRAHEQYF
DNA: TGTGCCAGCAGCAGCTTTTCCGACAGGGCCCACGAGCAGTACTTC

V: TRBV20-1
size: NA
D: NA
J: TRBJ2-1
CDR3: CSVPGRTPFF
DNA: TGCAGTGTCCCGGGCCGCACCCCGTTCTTC

V: TRBV18
size: NA
D: TRBD1
J: TRBJ1-1
CDR3: CASLDQTGENTEAFF
DNA: TGTGCCAGCTTAGATCAGACAGGGGAGAACACTGAAGCTTTCTTT

V: TRBV28
size: NA
D: NA
J: TRBJ2-1
CDR3: CASRYSIAHSSGNCGCNEQFF
DNA: TGTGCCAGCAGATATAGTATCGCCCATAGTAGCGGAAACTGTGGGTGCAATGAGCAGTTCTTC

V: TRBV10-1
size: NA
D: NA
J: TRBJ2-3
CDR3: CASSDGGGTDTQYF
DNA: TGCGCCAGCAGTGATGGCGGGGGCACAGATACGCAGTATTTT

V: TRBV6-5
size: once
D: TRBD1
J: TRBJ2-7
CDR3: CASSYSRDRDYEQYF
DNA: TGTGCCAGCAGTTACTCTCGGGACAGGGACTACGAGCAGTACTTC

V: TRBV11-3
size: NA
D: NA
J: TRBJ2-7
CDR3: CASSLQGSYEQYF
DNA: TGTGCCAGCAGCTTACAGGGCTCCTACGAGCAGTACTTC

V: TRBV29-1
size: NA
D: TRBD1
J: TRBJ2-1
CDR3: CSVETTGGEDNEQFF
DNA: TGCAGCGTTGAGACTACAGGGGGCGAGGACAATGAGCAGTTCTTC

V: TRBV28
size: once
D: NA
J: TRBJ2-5
CDR3: CASSIGQKQETQYF
DNA: TGTGCCAGCAGTATCGGACAGAAACAAGAGACCCAGTACTTC

V: TRBV5-1
size: NA
D: NA
J: TRBJ2-7
CDR3: CASSFASGSSYEQYF
DNA: TGCGCCAGCAGCTTTGCGAGTGGCTCCTCCTACGAGCAGTACTTC

V: TRBV29-1
size: NA
D: TRBD1
J: TRBJ1-1
CDR3: CSALGTGEAFF
DNA: TGCAGCGCCCTGGGGACAGGGGAAGCTTTCTTT

V: TRBV6-5
size: NA
D: NA
J: TRBJ1-1
CDR3: CASSSTHYTEAFF
DNA: TGTGCCAGCAGTTCGACGCATTACACTGAAGCTTTCTTT

V: TRBV5-6
size: NA
D: NA
J: TRBJ1-3
CDR3: CASSFPGESSGNTIYF
DNA: TGTGCCAGCAGCTTCCCCGGGGAGAGCTCTGGAAACACCATATATTTT

V: TRBV19
size: NA
D: TRBD1
J: TRBJ2-2
CDR3: CASSLRRGLNTGELFF
DNA: TGTGCCAGTAGCCTCCGCAGGGGGCTGAACACCGGGGAGCTGTTTTTT

V: TRBV27
size: once
D: NA
J: TRBJ1-2
CDR3: CASSLIMSGSFGRPYPNYGYTF
DNA: TGTGCCAGCAGTTTAATAATGAGTGGTTCTTTCGGAAGGCCCTACCCTAACTATGGCTACACCTTC

V: TRBV19
size: NA
D: NA
J: TRBJ1-2
CDR3: CASVGRGKGYGYTF
DNA: TGTGCCAGTGTGGGTAGGGGTAAGGGCTATGGCTACACCTTC

V: TRBV27
size: few
D: NA
J: TRBJ1-2
CDR3: CASMETNYGYTF
DNA: TGTGCCAGCATGGAGACAAACTATGGCTACACCTTC

V: TRBV29-1
size: once
D: TRBD1
J: TRBJ1-4
CDR3: CSGGDSGWEKLFF
DNA: TGCAGCGGCGGGGACAGCGGTTGGGAAAAACTGTTTTTT

V: TRBV4-2
size: NA
D: TRBD2
J: TRBJ2-1
CDR3: CASSPGLAGGPWNEQFF
DNA: TGTGCCAGCAGTCCGGGACTAGCGGGAGGGCCTTGGAATGAGCAGTTCTTC

V: TRBV15
size: NA
D: NA
J: TRBJ2-7
CDR3: CATTSVEQYF
DNA: TGTGCCACCACATCGGTGGAGCAGTACTTC

V: TRBV6-6
size: NA
D: NA
J: TRBJ2-2
CDR3: CASSYPYITGELFF
DNA: TGTGCCAGCAGTTACCCATACATCACCGGGGAGCTGTTTTTT

V: TRBV18
size: NA
D: NA
J: TRBJ2-4
CDR3: CASSPGHAGKNIQYF
DNA: TGTGCCAGCTCACCCGGACACGCCGGCAAAAACATTCAGTACTTC

V: TRBV28
size: NA
D: NA
J: TRBJ2-1
CDR3: CASSLASGSYNEQFF
DNA: TGTGCCAGCAGTTTAGCATCGGGCTCCTACAATGAGCAGTTCTTC

V: TRBV20-1
size: NA
D: NA
J: TRBJ2-7
CDR3: CSARGAHEQYF
DNA: TGCAGTGCTAGAGGGGCCCACGAGCAGTACTTC